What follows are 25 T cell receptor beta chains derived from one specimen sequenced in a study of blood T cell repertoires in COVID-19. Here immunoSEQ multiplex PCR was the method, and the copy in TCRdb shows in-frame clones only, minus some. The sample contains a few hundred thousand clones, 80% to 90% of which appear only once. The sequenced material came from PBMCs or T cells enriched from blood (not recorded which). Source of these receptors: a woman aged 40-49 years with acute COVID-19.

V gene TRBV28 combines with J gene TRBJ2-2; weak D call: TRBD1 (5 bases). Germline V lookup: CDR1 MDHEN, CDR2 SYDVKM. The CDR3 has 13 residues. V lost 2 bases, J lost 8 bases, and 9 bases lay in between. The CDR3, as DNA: TGTGCCAGCAGTTTAGGGGCTCGAGGGGAGCTGTTTTTT. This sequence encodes CASSLGARGELFF.

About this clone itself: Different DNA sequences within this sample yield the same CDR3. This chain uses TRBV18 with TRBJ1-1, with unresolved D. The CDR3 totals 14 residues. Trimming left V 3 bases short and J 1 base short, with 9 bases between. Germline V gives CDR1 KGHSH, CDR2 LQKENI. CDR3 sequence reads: CASSPGEGNTEAFF. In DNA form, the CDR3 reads TGTGCCAGCTCACCTGGGGAGGGGAACACTGAAGCTTTCTTT.

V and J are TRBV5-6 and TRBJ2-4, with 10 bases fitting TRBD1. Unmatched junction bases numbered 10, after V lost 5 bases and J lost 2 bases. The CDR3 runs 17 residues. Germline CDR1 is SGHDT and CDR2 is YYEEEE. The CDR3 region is CASRQLRTGGTKNIQYF. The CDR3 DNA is TGTGCCAGCAGACAACTCCGGACAGGGGGAACCAAAAACATTCAGTACTTC.

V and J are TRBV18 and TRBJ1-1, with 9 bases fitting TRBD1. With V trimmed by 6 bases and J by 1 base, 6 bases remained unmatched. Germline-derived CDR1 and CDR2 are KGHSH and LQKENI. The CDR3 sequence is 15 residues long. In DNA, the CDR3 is TGTGCCAGCTCGCAAAGACAGGGGGGGAACACTGAAGCTTTCTTT. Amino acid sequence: CASSQRQGGNTEAFF.

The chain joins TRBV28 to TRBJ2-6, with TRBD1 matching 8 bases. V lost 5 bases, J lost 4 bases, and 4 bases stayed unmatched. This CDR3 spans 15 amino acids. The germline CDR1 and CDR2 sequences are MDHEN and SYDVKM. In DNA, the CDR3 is TGTGCCAGCAGTCCCAGGGGGCAAGGGGCCAACGTCCTGACTTTC. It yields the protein CASSPRGQGANVLTF.

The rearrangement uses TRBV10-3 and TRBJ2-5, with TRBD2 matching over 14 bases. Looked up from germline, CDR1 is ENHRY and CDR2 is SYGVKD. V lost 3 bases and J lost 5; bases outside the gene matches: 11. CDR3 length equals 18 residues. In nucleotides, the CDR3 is TGTGCCATCAGTGATTGGGGGACTAGCGGGAGTCCGTCCGAGACCCAGTACTTC. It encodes CAISDWGTSGSPSETQYF.

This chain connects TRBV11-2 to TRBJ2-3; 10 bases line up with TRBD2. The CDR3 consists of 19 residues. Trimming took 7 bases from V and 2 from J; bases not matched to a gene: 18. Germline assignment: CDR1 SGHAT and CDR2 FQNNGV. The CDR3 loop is CASNDLGSGRRAHTDTQYF. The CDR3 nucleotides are TGTGCCAGCAACGACCTGGGTAGCGGGAGGCGTGCACACACAGATACGCAGTATTTT. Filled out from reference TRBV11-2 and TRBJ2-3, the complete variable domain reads EAGVAQSPRYKIIEKRQSVAFWCNPISGHATLYWYQQILGQGPKLLIQFQNNGVVDDSQLPKDRFSAERLKGVDSTLKIQPAKLEDSAVYLCASNDLGSGRRAHTDTQYFGPGTRLTVL.

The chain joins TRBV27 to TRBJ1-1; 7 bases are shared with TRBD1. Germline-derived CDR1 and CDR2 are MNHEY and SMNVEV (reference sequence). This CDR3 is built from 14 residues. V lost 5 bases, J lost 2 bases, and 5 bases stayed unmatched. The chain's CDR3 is CASSIRGANTEAFF. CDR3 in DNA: TGTGCCAGCAGTATCAGGGGGGCCAACACTGAAGCTTTCTTT.

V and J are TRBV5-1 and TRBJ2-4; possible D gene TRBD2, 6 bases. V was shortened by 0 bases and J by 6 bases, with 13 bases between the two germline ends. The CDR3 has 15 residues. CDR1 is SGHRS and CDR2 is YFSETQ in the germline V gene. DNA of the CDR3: TGCGCCAGCAGCTTGGAGGAGGGTAGGAGAAACATTCAGTACTTC. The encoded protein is CASSLEEGRRNIQYF.

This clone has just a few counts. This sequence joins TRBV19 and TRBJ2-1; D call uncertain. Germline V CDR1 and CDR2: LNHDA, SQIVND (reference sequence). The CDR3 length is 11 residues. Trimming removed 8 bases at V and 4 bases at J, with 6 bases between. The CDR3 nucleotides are TGTGCCAGTGCCGGTTACAATGAGCAGTTCTTC. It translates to CASAGYNEQFF.

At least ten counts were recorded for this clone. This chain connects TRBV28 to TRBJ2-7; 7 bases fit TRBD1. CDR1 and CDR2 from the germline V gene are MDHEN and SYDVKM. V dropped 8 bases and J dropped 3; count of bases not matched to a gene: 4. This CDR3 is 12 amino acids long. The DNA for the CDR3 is TGTGCCAGCCGGGGACAGAACTACGAGCAGTACTTC. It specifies CASRGQNYEQYF.

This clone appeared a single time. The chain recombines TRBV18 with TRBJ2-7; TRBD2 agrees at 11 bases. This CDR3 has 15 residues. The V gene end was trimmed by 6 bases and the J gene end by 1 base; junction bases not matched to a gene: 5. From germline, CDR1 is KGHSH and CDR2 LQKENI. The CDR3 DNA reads TGTGCCAGCTCCCCCGGGACTAGCGGATCCTACGAGCAGTACTTC. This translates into CASSPGTSGSYEQYF.

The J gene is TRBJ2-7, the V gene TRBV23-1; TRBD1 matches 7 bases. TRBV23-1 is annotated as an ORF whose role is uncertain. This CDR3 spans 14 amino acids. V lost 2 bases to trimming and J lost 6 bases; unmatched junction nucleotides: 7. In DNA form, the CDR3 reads TGCGCCAGCAGTCAACCGCGGACAGGAGGCGAGCAGTACTTC. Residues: CASSQPRTGGEQYF.

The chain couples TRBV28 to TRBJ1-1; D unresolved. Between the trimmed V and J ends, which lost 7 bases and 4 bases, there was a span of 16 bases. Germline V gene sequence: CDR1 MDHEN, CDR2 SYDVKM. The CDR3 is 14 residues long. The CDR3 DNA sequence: TGTGCCAGCATCCGGGGTAACTCGGGCACTGAAGCTTTCTTT. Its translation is CASIRGNSGTEAFF. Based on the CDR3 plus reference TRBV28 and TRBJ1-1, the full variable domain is DVKVTQSSRYLVKRTGEKVFLECVQDMDHENMFWYRQDPGLGLRLIYFSYDVKMKEKGDIPEGYSVSREKKERFSLILESASTNQTSMYLCASIRGNSGTEAFFGQGTRLTVV.

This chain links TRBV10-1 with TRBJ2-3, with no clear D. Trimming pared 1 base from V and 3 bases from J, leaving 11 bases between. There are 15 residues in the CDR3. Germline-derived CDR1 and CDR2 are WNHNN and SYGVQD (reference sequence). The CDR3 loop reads CASSELTGNTDTQYF. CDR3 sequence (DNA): TGCGCCAGCAGTGAGTTAACGGGTAATACAGATACGCAGTATTTT.

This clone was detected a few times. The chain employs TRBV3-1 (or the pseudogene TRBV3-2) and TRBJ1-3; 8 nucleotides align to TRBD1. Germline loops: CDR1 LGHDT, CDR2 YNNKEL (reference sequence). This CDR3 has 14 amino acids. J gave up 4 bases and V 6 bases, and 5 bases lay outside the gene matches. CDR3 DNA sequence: TGTGCCAGCAGACTCTCAGGGGGCGGAAACACCATATATTTT. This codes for CASRLSGGGNTIYF.

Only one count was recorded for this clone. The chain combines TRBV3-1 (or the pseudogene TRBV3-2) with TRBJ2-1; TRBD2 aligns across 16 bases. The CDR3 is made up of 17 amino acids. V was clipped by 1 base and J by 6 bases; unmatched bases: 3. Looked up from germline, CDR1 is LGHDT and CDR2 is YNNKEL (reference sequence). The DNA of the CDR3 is TGTGCCAGCAGCCAAGGAGGGACTAGCGGGAGGGGCAATGAGCAGTTCTTC. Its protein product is CASSQGGTSGRGNEQFF.

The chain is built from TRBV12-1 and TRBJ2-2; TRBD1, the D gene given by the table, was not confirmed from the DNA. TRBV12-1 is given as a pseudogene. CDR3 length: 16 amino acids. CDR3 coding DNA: TGTGCCAGCAGCTCGCTTAGGGGGACCCAAACCGGGGAGCTGTTTTTT. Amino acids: CASSSLRGTQTGELFF.

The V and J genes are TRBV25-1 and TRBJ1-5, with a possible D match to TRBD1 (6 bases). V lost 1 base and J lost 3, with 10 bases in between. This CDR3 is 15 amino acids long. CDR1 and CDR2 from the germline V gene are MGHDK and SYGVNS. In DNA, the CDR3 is TGTGCCAGCAGTGAATCAAGACAGGCCAATCAGCCCCAGCATTTT. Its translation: CASSESRQANQPQHF.

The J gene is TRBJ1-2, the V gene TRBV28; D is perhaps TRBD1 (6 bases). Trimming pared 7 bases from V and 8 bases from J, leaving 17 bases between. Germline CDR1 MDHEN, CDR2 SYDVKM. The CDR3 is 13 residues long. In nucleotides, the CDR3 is TGTGCCAGCATGAGGAGCGGGGGCGTCGGCTACACCTTC. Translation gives CASMRSGGVGYTF.

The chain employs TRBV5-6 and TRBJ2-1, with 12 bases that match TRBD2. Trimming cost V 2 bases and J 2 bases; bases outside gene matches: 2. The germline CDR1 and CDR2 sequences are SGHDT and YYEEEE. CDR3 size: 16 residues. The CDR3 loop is CASSLRTSGTYNEQFF. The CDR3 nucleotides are TGTGCCAGCAGCTTAAGGACTAGCGGGACCTACAATGAGCAGTTCTTC.

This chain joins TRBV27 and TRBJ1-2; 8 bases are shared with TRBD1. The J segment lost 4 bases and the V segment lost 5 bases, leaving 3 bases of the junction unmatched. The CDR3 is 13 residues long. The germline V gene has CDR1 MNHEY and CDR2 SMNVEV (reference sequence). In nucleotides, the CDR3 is TGTGCCAGCAGTGTAGACAGGGGCTATGGCTACACCTTC. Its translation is CASSVDRGYGYTF.

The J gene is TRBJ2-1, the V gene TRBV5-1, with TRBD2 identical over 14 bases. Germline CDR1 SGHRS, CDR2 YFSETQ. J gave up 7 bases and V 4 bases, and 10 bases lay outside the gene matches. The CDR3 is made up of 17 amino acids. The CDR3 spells CASSPAVTSGRGNEQFF. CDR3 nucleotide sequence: TGCGCCAGCAGCCCCGCCGTGACTAGCGGGAGGGGAAATGAGCAGTTCTTC.

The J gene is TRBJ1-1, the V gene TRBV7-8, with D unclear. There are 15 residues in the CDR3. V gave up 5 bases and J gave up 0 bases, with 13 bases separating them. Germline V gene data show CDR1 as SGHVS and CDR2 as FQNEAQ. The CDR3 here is CASSAIVSMNTEAFF. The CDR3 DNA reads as TGTGCCAGCAGCGCAATAGTGTCCATGAACACTGAAGCTTTCTTT.

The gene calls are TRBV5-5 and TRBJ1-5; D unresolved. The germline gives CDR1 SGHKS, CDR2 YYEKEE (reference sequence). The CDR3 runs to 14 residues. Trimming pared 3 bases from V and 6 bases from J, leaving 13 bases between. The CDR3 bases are TGTGCCAGCAGCTGGGGTGGGCGGGGTCAGCCCCAGCATTTT. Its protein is CASSWGGRGQPQHF.